This T cell receptor beta chain was documented in a study of blood T cell repertoires in COVID-19. Turning to the study itself: Italy, Spain and the United States were the sources of the convalescent and acute COVID-19 samples. PBMCs, B-cell-depleted T cells, or T cells were the source of the cDNA or gDNA that made up the material.

In its sample, this clone was seen a few times. Measured with immunoSEQ multiplex PCR; TCRdb has only the in-frame clones, and not every one. Among 150,000 to 200,000 clones listed, over 80% were seen once. The CDR3 consists of 16 residues. Germline V gene sequence: CDR1 GTSNPN, CDR2 SVGIG (reference sequence). V lost 0 bases, J lost 2 bases, and 11 bases lay in between. Seattle patients were enrolled during active infection and followed longitudinally. The sequenced material came from peripheral blood. This TCR came from a woman in her 70s with COVID-19, enrolled during active disease. The chain combines TRBV30 with TRBJ1-6; D not certain. The CDR3 region has the DNA TGTGCCTGGAGTGTCGTGGAGGGAGCCTATAATTCACCCCTCCACTTT. Translation gives CAWSVVEGAYNSPLHF.